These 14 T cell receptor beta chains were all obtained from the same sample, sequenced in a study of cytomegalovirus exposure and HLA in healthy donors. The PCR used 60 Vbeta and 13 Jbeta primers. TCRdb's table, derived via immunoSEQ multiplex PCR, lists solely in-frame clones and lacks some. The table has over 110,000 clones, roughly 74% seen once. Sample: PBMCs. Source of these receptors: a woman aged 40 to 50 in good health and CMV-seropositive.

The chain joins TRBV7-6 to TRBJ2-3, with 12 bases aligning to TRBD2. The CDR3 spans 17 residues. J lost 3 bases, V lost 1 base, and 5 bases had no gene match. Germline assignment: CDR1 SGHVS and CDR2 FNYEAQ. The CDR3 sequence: CASSLGPLAGGTDTQYF. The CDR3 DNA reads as TGTGCCAGCAGCTTAGGTCCACTAGCGGGAGGTACAGATACGCAGTATTTT.

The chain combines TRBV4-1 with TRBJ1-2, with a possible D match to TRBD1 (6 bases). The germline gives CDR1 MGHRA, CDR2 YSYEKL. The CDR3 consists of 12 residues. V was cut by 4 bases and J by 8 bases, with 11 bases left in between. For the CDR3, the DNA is TGCGCCAGCAGCCGAGGAACAGGGGGCTACACCTTC. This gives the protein CASSRGTGGYTF.

CDR3 region: CASSLPGQPNTGELFF. The CDR3 DNA reads TGTGCCAGCAGCCTTCCGGGACAGCCGAACACCGGGGAGCTGTTTTTT. V is TRBV5-5 and J is TRBJ2-2, with 7 bases that match TRBD1. Trimming took 4 bases from V and 0 from J; bases not matched to a gene: 6. Germline lookup yields CDR1 SGHKS and CDR2 YYEKEE (reference sequence). The length of the CDR3 is 16 residues. Variable domain in full (rest from reference TRBV5-5 and TRBJ2-2): DAGVTQSPTHLIKTRGQQVTLRCSPISGHKSVSWYQQVLGQGPQFIFQYYEKEERGRGNFPDRFSARQFPNYSSELNVNALLLGDSALYLCASSLPGQPNTGELFFGEGSRLTVL.

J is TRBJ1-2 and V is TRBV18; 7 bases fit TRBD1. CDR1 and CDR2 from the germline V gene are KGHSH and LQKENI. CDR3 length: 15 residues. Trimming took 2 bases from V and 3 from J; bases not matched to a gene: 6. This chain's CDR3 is CASSPRQGMDYGYTF. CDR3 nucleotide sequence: TGTGCCAGCTCACCAAGACAGGGTATGGACTATGGCTACACCTTC.

The CDR3 bases are TGTGCCAGTAGTATTTCGGACTCACACACCGGGGAGCTGTTTTTT. Its translation: CASSISDSHTGELFF. This chain connects TRBV19 to TRBJ2-2; D possibly corresponds to TRBD2 (5 bases). V lost 3 bases and J lost 3, with 11 bases in between. The CDR3 length is 15 residues. From germline, CDR1 is LNHDA and CDR2 SQIVND (reference sequence).

The CDR3 loop is CASSSRLAGDSYEQYF. In DNA, the CDR3 is TGTGCCAGCAGCTCCCGACTAGCGGGCGATTCCTACGAGCAGTACTTC. This chain uses TRBV7-6 with TRBJ2-7; the match to TRBD2 covers 10 bases. Germline values: CDR1 SGHVS, CDR2 FNYEAQ. The CDR3 extends over 16 amino acids. The V segment lost 4 bases and the J segment 1 base; nucleotides outside the gene matches: 7.

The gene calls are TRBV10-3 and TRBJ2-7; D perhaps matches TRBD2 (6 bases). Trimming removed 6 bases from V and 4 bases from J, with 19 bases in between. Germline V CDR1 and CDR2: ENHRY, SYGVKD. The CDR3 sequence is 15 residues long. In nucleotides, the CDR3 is TGTGCCATCAGCGCACGGGGGACTTTCGCGTACGAGCAGTACTTC. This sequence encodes CAISARGTFAYEQYF.

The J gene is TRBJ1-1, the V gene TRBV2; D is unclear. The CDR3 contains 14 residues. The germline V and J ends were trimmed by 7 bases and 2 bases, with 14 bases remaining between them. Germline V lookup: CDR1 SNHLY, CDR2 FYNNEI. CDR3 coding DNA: TGTGCCAGCATTCAAGGAGGCGGAAACACTGAAGCTTTCTTT. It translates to CASIQGGGNTEAFF.

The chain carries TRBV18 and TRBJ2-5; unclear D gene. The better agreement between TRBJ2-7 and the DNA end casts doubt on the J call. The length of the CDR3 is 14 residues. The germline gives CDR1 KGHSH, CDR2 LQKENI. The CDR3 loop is CASSPPPGQHEQYF. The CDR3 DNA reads TGTGCCAGCTCACCACCCCCAGGTCAGCACGAGCAGTACTTC.

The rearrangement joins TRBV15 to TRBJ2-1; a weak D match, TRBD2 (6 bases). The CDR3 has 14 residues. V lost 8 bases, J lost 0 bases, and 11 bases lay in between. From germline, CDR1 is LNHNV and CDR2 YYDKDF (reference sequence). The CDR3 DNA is TGTGCCACCTACGGGCGGGGCTCCTACAATGAGCAGTTCTTC. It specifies CATYGRGSYNEQFF.

CDR3 in amino acids: CSAKNEVGNTIYF. For the CDR3, the DNA is TGCAGCGCAAAGAACGAGGTCGGAAACACCATATATTTT. This chain connects TRBV29-1 to TRBJ1-3; D ambiguous. The CDR3 runs 13 residues. The V end was cut by 7 bases, the J end by 4 bases, with 14 bases between. The germline V gene has CDR1 SQVTM and CDR2 ANQGSEA.

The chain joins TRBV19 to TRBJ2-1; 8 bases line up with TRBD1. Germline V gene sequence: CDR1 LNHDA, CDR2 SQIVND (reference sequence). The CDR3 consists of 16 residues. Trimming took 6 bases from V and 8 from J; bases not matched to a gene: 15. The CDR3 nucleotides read TGTGCCAGTAGCCCGCAGGGGGCCTACCTAATGGATGAGCAGTTCTTC. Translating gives CASSPQGAYLMDEQFF.

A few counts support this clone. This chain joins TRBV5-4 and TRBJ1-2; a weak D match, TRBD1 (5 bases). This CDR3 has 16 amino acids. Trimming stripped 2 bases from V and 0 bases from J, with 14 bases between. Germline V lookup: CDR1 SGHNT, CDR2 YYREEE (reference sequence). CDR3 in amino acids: CASSLGGGTANYGYTF. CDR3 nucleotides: TGTGCCAGCAGCTTAGGTGGAGGGACTGCTAACTATGGCTACACCTTC.

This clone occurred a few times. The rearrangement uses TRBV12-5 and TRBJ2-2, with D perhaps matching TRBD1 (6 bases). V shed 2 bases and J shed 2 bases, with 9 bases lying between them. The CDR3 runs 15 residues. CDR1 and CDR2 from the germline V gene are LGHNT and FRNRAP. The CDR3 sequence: CASGLKQGNTGELFF. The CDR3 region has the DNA TGTGCTAGTGGTTTGAAACAGGGAAACACCGGGGAGCTGTTTTTT.